What follows are 32 T cell receptor beta chains derived from one specimen sequenced in a study of T cells in Graves' hyperthyroidism and ophthalmopathy. TCR beta CDR3 regions were amplified from RNA. The HTBI primer set drove a first-round RT-PCR of the TCR CDR3. MiXCR, run by TCRdb on the multiplex PCR reads, gives a single entry per CDR3 protein. The sample consists of approximately 740,000 distinct CDR3 sequences, about 15% of them appearing once. The specimen sequenced was blood. These TCRs come from a woman between 18 and 30 years old with Graves' hyperthyroidism.

The chain is built from TRBV20-1 and TRBJ2-2, with 7 bases fitting TRBD2. J was trimmed by 2 bases and V by 3 bases; bases with no gene match: 6. CDR1 and CDR2 (germline): DFQATT, SNEGSKA (reference sequence). The CDR3 contains 15 residues. The CDR3 DNA sequence: TGCAGTGCTAGGCGCGCGGGGGTAAACACCGGGGAGCTGTTTTTT. Translating gives CSARRAGVNTGELFF.

This clonotype was seen only a few times. This chain joins TRBV15 and TRBJ2-7; possible D gene TRBD2, 5 bases. Between the trimmed V and J ends, which lost 6 bases and 4 bases, there was a span of 16 bases. Germline assignment: CDR1 LNHNV and CDR2 YYDKDF (reference sequence). The CDR3 is 14 residues long. The CDR3 sequence is CATREATIAYEQYF. The CDR3 DNA reads TGTGCCACCAGGGAGGCCACGATCGCGTACGAGCAGTACTTC.

Remarks on this clonotype: A much larger clone differs by one base, so this may be a read error. V and J are TRBV12-3 or TRBV12-4 and TRBJ2-2, with 9 bases fitting TRBD2. This CDR3 is 15 amino acids long. The CDR3 protein is CASSFAGGLTGVLFF. The CDR3 DNA reads as TGTGCCAGCAGTTTCGCGGGAGGGCTCACCGGGGTGCTGTTTTTT.

This clonotype was found a few times. The V call is TRBV2, the J call TRBJ1-5; perhaps TRBD1 as D (6 bases). The V end was cut by 0 bases, the J end by 5 bases, with 8 bases between. CDR1 and CDR2 (germline): SNHLY, FYNNEI. The CDR3 is 14 amino acids. The CDR3 protein is CASSEAGGHQPQHF. In DNA, the CDR3 is TGTGCCAGCAGTGAAGCGGGGGGCCATCAGCCCCAGCATTTT.

This chain joins TRBV7-9 and TRBJ1-5; 8 bases align to TRBD1. J was trimmed by 2 bases and V by 6 bases; bases with no gene match: 3. CDR1 SEHNR and CDR2 FQNEAQ come from the germline V gene (reference sequence). CDR3 length equals 14 residues. DNA for the CDR3: TGTGCCAGCAGTAAACAGGGGGGCAATCAGCCCCAGCATTTT. Translating gives CASSKQGGNQPQHF.

This clonotype occurred a few times. The chain recombines TRBV20-1 with TRBJ1-6; a weak D match, TRBD1 (5 bases). CDR1 and CDR2 (germline): DFQATT, SNEGSKA (reference sequence). There are 15 residues in the CDR3. Trimming removed 2 bases from V and 8 bases from J, with 16 bases in between. The CDR3, as DNA: TGCAGTGCTAGAAGGGGACTTTTGGGCCATTCACCCCTCCACTTT. As protein: CSARRGLLGHSPLHF.

This clonotype occurred many times. The chain is built from TRBV28 and TRBJ1-5; 8 bases align to TRBD1. The germline CDR1 and CDR2 sequences are MDHEN and SYDVKM. The CDR3 is 17 amino acids. Trimming cost V 2 bases and J 4 bases; bases outside gene matches: 10. CDR3 sequence: CASSLGGQGLRNQPQHF. Here the CDR3 DNA reads TGTGCCAGCAGTTTAGGTGGACAGGGACTCCGGAATCAGCCCCAGCATTTT.

This clonotype came up many times. The chain combines TRBV7-9 with TRBJ2-5, with 7 bases matching TRBD1. J gave up 4 bases and V 5 bases, and 10 bases lay outside the gene matches. This CDR3 is 15 amino acids long. The germline gives CDR1 SEHNR, CDR2 FQNEAQ (reference sequence). The CDR3 reads CASSPPIPGGETQYF. CDR3 DNA: TGTGCCAGCAGCCCCCCGATCCCAGGGGGAGAGACCCAGTACTTC.

This clonotype was recorded a few times. This sequence joins TRBV6-2 or TRBV6-3 and TRBJ2-1, with D possibly being TRBD1 or TRBD2 (6 bases each). CDR1 is MNHEY, CDR2 SVGEGT, per germline. This CDR3 comprises 14 residues. The CDR3 loop reads CASRGPSSYNEQFF. CDR3 sequence (DNA): TGTGCTTCCCGGGGGCCCAGCTCCTACAATGAGCAGTTCTTC.

This clonotype was found many times. The chain employs TRBV12-3 or TRBV12-4 and TRBJ2-7; the match to TRBD1 covers 9 bases. V lost 5 bases and J lost 1; bases outside the gene matches: 9. This CDR3 spans 16 amino acids. CDR3 DNA: TGTGCCAGCAGTCCTTCGGGACAGGGAGGATCCTACGAGCAGTACTTC. Its protein product is CASSPSGQGGSYEQYF.

The chain combines TRBV6-1 with TRBJ2-3, with D possibly called TRBD1 or TRBD2 (5 bases each). Germline V lookup: CDR1 MNHNS, CDR2 SASEGT. Deletions cut 3 bases from V and 2 bases from J, with 12 bases between. The CDR3 contains 15 residues. Here the CDR3 DNA reads TGTGCCAGCAGTGACCATCGGGACCCCACAGATACGCAGTATTTT. Protein sequence: CASSDHRDPTDTQYF.

The sample holds many counts of this clonotype. V is TRBV2 and J is TRBJ1-1; D may be TRBD1 (6 bases). V was pared by 9 bases and J by 3 bases, with 17 bases between. Per germline, CDR1 SNHLY and CDR2 FYNNEI. The CDR3 has 14 amino acids. The CDR3 DNA sequence: TGTGCCAGGGAGACAGGTTTTGGGGACACTGAAGCTTTCTTT. Translating it yields CARETGFGDTEAFF.

This clonotype was recorded many times. The rearrangement joins TRBV6-2 or TRBV6-3 to TRBJ2-5; D unclear. Germline CDR1 MNHEY, CDR2 SVGEGT. Trimming took 5 bases from V and 7 from J, leaving 20 bases between them. This CDR3 region has 15 residues. The CDR3 DNA reads as TGTGCCAGCAGTCCACCGACTCTTACCTCGGGGACCCAGTACTTC. Residues: CASSPPTLTSGTQYF.

The chain carries TRBV5-1 and TRBJ2-7; 7 nucleotides agree with TRBD1. Looked up from germline, CDR1 is SGHRS and CDR2 is YFSETQ. The ends lost 4 bases at V and 7 bases at J; junction bases unmatched: 14. CDR3 length: 15 amino acids. The CDR3 is CASSGTTGSSEEQYF. The DNA of the CDR3 is TGCGCCAGCAGCGGGACGACAGGGAGCTCGGAAGAGCAGTACTTC.

This clonotype was counted at least ten times. The chain links TRBV7-2 to TRBJ2-7, with 14 positions matching TRBD2. Germline V gene sequence: CDR1 SGHTA, CDR2 FQGNSA. The CDR3 has 14 amino acids. V trimming: 9 bases; J trimming: 5 bases; junction bases outside the gene matches: 6. The CDR3 sequence is CASTWTSGRNEQYF. CDR3 coding DNA: TGTGCCAGTACCTGGACTAGCGGGAGGAACGAGCAGTACTTC.

This clonotype has only a few counts. This rearrangement joins TRBV19 to TRBJ2-7; D unclear. The germline V and J ends were trimmed by 1 base and 5 bases, with 18 bases remaining between them. Germline assignment: CDR1 LNHDA and CDR2 SQIVND (reference sequence). The CDR3 spans 16 residues. The CDR3 here is CASSIVHISPRNEQYF. In DNA form, the CDR3 reads TGTGCCAGTAGTATAGTTCACATTAGTCCTCGAAACGAGCAGTACTTC.

The chain combines TRBV20-1 with TRBJ1-5, with 9 bases that match TRBD1. With V trimmed by 3 bases and J by 6 bases, 9 bases remained unmatched. CDR3 length: 15 residues. CDR1 is DFQATT and CDR2 is SNEGSKA in the germline V gene (reference sequence). CDR3 sequence (DNA): TGCAGTGCTAGGGGGGGGACAGGGAAATCTCAGCCCCAGCATTTT. This gives the protein CSARGGTGKSQPQHF.

This clonotype showed up many times. The chain combines TRBV18 with TRBJ1-1; weak D call: TRBD1 (5 bases). The CDR3 length is 14 residues. V was shortened by 2 bases and J by 1 base, with 8 bases between the two germline ends. Germline CDR1 and CDR2: KGHSH and LQKENI. The chain's CDR3 is CASSPGGWNTEAFF. CDR3 DNA: TGTGCCAGCTCACCAGGGGGATGGAACACTGAAGCTTTCTTT.

The V gene is TRBV6-2 or TRBV6-3, the J gene TRBJ2-2; D gene uncertain. CDR1 and CDR2 from the germline V gene are MNHEY and SVGEGT. Trimming took off 7 bases at V and 7 bases at J, with 10 bases between the two ends. The CDR3 is 12 amino acids. The DNA for the CDR3 is TGTGCCAGCACCCGAGGCATCGGGGAGCTGTTTTTT. Translation gives CASTRGIGELFF.

This chain links TRBV6-1 with TRBJ2-3, with a possible D match to TRBD1 (6 bases). The germline V gene encodes CDR1 MNHNS and CDR2 SASEGT. The V and J ends lost 6 bases and 5 bases respectively, with 15 bases between them. This CDR3 contains 14 residues. The CDR3 reads CASRRQGGGDTQYF. The CDR3 nucleotides read TGTGCCAGCAGGCGTCAAGGGGGTGGAGATACGCAGTATTTT.

This clonotype has a handful of counts. This chain uses TRBV27 with TRBJ2-2; D not resolved. This CDR3 comprises 15 residues. The germline V and J ends were trimmed by 4 bases and 2 bases, with 11 bases remaining between them. The germline gives CDR1 MNHEY, CDR2 SMNVEV (reference sequence). The CDR3 loop reads CASSSAGLNTGELFF. In DNA form, the CDR3 reads TGTGCCAGCAGTTCCGCCGGGCTAAACACCGGGGAGCTGTTTTTT.

This chain uses TRBV11-2 with TRBJ2-3; D call uncertain. Between the trimmed V and J ends, which lost 1 base and 1 base, there was a span of 9 bases. Germline V gives CDR1 SGHAT, CDR2 FQNNGV. This CDR3 contains 15 residues. The CDR3: CASSLVWWGTDTQYF. In DNA, the CDR3 is TGTGCCAGCAGCTTAGTATGGTGGGGCACAGATACGCAGTATTTT.

This clonotype was observed many times. The chain has TRBV30 and TRBJ1-1; D gene unclear. The CDR3 has 15 residues. Trimming cost V 0 bases and J 3 bases, with 14 bases left between them. The germline V gene encodes CDR1 GTSNPN and CDR2 SVGIG (reference sequence). The CDR3 bases are TGTGCCTGGAGTGTAGGTAGCCCCGCAGACACTGAAGCTTTCTTT. This codes for CAWSVGSPADTEAFF.

This clonotype was detected many times. This chain links TRBV7-2 with TRBJ1-1; D remains unclear. This CDR3 is 14 amino acids long. Trimming cost V 4 bases and J 4 bases, with 13 bases left between them. Germline values: CDR1 SGHTA, CDR2 FQGNSA. Here the CDR3 DNA reads TGTGCCAGCAGCTCCCGGGTACAGATCACTGAAGCTTTCTTT. It specifies CASSSRVQITEAFF.

The rearrangement joins TRBV29-1 to TRBJ2-3; maybe TRBD2 (6 bases). CDR1 and CDR2 from the germline V gene are SQVTM and ANQGSEA. The CDR3 covers 12 residues. The V end lost 5 bases, the J end lost 12 bases, and 18 bases lay between the germline ends. CDR3 loop: CSVSPGPAGQYF. CDR3 in DNA: TGCAGCGTTTCTCCCGGCCCTGCGGGACAGTATTTT.

This clonotype was recorded many times. This chain links TRBV7-9 with TRBJ2-1; no firm D call. The CDR3 is 14 residues long. The V end was cut by 1 base, the J end by 7 bases, with 11 bases between. CDR1 SEHNR and CDR2 FQNEAQ come from the germline V gene (reference sequence). DNA of the CDR3: TGTGCCAGCAGCTTAGTATGGGTAGGGAATGAGCAGTTCTTC. It is translated as CASSLVWVGNEQFF.

At least ten counts were recorded for this clonotype. The chain recombines TRBV7-6 with TRBJ2-1; D possibly corresponds to TRBD1 (5 bases). This CDR3 comprises 18 residues. CDR1 and CDR2 (germline): SGHVS, FNYEAQ. Trimming pared 1 base from V and 3 bases from J, leaving 19 bases between. The CDR3 spells CASSLVQGISTVYNEQFF. As DNA, the CDR3 is TGTGCCAGCAGCTTAGTCCAGGGCATATCAACGGTCTACAATGAGCAGTTCTTC. Variable domain in full (rest from reference TRBV7-6 and TRBJ2-1): GAGVSQSPRYKVTKRGQDVALRCDPISGHVSLYWYRQALGQGPEFLTYFNYEAQQDKSGLPNDRFSAERPEGSISTLTIQRTEQRDSAMYRCASSLVQGISTVYNEQFFGPGTRLTVL.

The chain couples TRBV9 to TRBJ2-7; possible D gene TRBD1, 6 bases. V lost 4 bases to trimming and J lost 2 bases, with 13 bases between them. There are 14 residues in the CDR3. Germline-derived CDR1 and CDR2 are SGDLS and YYNGEE. This CDR3 reads CASSPGQSTYEQYF. The CDR3 region has the DNA TGTGCCAGCAGCCCGGGACAAAGCACCTACGAGCAGTACTTC.

This clonotype was counted only a few times. This chain links TRBV28 with TRBJ2-1; no clear D gene. V gave up 3 bases and J gave up 15 bases, with 12 bases separating them. CDR3 length: 11 residues. CDR1 is MDHEN and CDR2 is SYDVKM in the germline V gene. CDR3 bases: TGTGCCAGCAGTTTCCTGCGGTTCGTGTTCTTC. Encoded protein: CASSFLRFVFF.

This clonotype has a handful of counts. This chain links TRBV20-1 with TRBJ2-1; tentatively, D is TRBD2 (5 bases). Trimming took off 3 bases at V and 8 bases at J, with 23 bases between the two ends. The germline V gene has CDR1 DFQATT and CDR2 SNEGSKA (reference sequence). The CDR3 is 16 residues long. The DNA for the CDR3 is TGCAGTGCTAGGGAGATACTAGTAATGGGCGCGGATGAGCAGTTCTTC. Translated: CSAREILVMGADEQFF.

This clonotype was counted many times. The gene calls are TRBV20-1 and TRBJ1-2; no firm D call. The CDR3 is made up of 13 amino acids. Per germline, CDR1 DFQATT and CDR2 SNEGSKA (reference sequence). Trimming removed 6 bases at V and 1 base at J, with 12 bases between. CDR3 bases: TGCAGTGCCCGCCCCACATATAACTATGGCTACACCTTC. Translating it yields CSARPTYNYGYTF.

This clonotype was counted only a few times. The chain recombines TRBV15 with TRBJ1-2, with D possibly matching TRBD1 (5 bases). Trimming cost V 0 bases and J 4 bases, with 12 bases left between them. The length of the CDR3 is 15 residues. CDR1 and CDR2 (germline): LNHNV, YYDKDF (reference sequence). The CDR3 nucleotides are TGTGCCACCAGCAGAGATAGGGGTGTTGGCTATGGCTACACCTTC. It yields the protein CATSRDRGVGYGYTF. Looking up the rest from reference TRBV15 and TRBJ1-2 gives the full variable domain: DAMVIQNPRYQVTQFGKPVTLSCSQTLNHNVMYWYQQKSSQAPKLLFHYYDKDFNNEADTPDNFQSRRPNTSFCFLDIRSPGLGDTAMYLCATSRDRGVGYGYTFGSGTRLTVV.